This record concerns one T cell receptor (beta chain) sequence. Libraries were prepared by immunoSEQ multiplex PCR; TCRdb keeps only in-frame clonotypes and omits some of them. Found here are 510,000 or so clones, around 90% of them singletons; the top ten hold about 13%. CDR3 length equals 14 residues. Germline lookup yields CDR1 LNHDA and CDR2 SQIVND (reference sequence). Trimming shortened V by 1 base and J by 5 bases, and 11 bases separated the two germline ends. Described treatment: about 20 received Ad26.COV2.S at low or high dose, single or two shots; about 5 received placebo; per-sample allocation not given. Sampling was done on day 63 after the first vaccine or placebo injection. This specimen belongs to a study of Ad26.COV2.S vaccination and SARS-CoV-2 variants.

This specimen consisted of peripheral blood, obtained in a trial of Ad26.COV2.S vaccine versus placebo. The chain uses TRBV19 and TRBJ1-2; no definite D call. This sequence was found in a person aged 18-65 years who received the Ad26.COV2.S COVID-19 vaccine or a placebo. The CDR3 loop is CASSIVGETYGYTF. The CDR3 DNA reads as TGTGCCAGTAGTATAGTGGGTGAGACGTATGGCTACACCTTC. Variable domain in full (rest from reference TRBV19 and TRBJ1-2): DGGITQSPKYLFRKEGQNVTLSCEQNLNHDAMYWYRQDPGQGLRLIYYSQIVNDFQKGDIAEGYSVSREKKESFPLTVTSAQKNPTAFYLCASSIVGETYGYTFGSGTRLTVV.